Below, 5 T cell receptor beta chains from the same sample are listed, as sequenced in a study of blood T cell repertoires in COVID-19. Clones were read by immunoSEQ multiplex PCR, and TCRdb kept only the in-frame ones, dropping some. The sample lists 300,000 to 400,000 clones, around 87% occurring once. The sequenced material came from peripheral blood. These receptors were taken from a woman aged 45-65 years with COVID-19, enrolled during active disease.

The CDR3: CASSPRRGTGHGYTF. CDR3 coding DNA: TGTGCCAGCAGCCCACGACGCGGGACAGGGCATGGCTACACCTTC. The V call is TRBV5-8, the J call TRBJ1-2, with TRBD1 matching over 9 bases. V shed 4 bases and J 6 bases; nucleotides not matched to a gene: 10. This CDR3 contains 15 residues. Germline-derived CDR1 and CDR2 are SGHTS and YDEGEE. Based on the CDR3 plus reference TRBV5-8 and TRBJ1-2, the full variable domain is EAGVTQSPTHLIKTRGQQATLRCSPISGHTSVYWYQQALGLGLQFLLWYDEGEERNRGNFPPRFSGRQFPNYSSELNVNALELEDSALYLCASSPRRGTGHGYTFGSGTRLTVV.

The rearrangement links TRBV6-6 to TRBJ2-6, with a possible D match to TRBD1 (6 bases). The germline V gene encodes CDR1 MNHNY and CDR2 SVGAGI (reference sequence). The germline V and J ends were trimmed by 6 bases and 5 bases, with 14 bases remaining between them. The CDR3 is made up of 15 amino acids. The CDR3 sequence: CASRVQGIWANVLTF. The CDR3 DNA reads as TGTGCCAGCAGAGTACAGGGTATCTGGGCCAACGTCCTGACTTTC.

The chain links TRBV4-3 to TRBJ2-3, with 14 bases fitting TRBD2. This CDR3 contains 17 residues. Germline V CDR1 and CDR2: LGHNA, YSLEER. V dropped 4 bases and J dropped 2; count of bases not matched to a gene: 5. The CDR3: CASSPGLAGGSTDTQYF. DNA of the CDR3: TGCGCCAGCAGCCCCGGACTAGCGGGAGGTTCCACAGATACGCAGTATTTT.

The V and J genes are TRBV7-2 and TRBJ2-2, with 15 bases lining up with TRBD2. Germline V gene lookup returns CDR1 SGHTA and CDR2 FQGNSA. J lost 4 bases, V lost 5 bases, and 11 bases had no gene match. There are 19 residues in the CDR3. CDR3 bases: TGTGCCAGCAGCCCACCCGGACTAGCGGGAGGGCCGGGCACCGGGGAGCTGTTTTTT. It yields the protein CASSPPGLAGGPGTGELFF.

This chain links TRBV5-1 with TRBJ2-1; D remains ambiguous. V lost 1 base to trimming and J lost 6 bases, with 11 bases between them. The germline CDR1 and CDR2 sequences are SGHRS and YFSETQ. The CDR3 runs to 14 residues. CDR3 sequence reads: CASSLFDPSNEQFF. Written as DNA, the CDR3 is TGCGCCAGCAGCTTGTTTGATCCTAGCAATGAGCAGTTCTTC.